This T cell receptor (beta chain) was obtained from a study of T-cell reconstitution after alpha-beta-depleted transplantation in children. Overall study findings and caveats: Some patients' high day-60 TCRbeta diversity was attributed to recipient cells surviving conditioning.

The TCRbeta library was prepared with unique molecular identifiers. Using its own MiXCR run on the PCR reads, TCRdb lists one record per CDR3 protein. In the table there are about 900,000 distinct CDR3 sequences, around 30% of which are singletons. CDR3 length: 18 amino acids. Trimming at V came to 5 bases and at J to 1 base, leaving 13 bases not matched to a gene. CDR1 is SGHVS, CDR2 FNYEAQ, per germline. Comment on this clonotype: What it binds is not known.

This sequence joins TRBV7-6 and TRBJ2-3; 9 bases are shared with TRBD2. This receptor was taken from a boy under two years old who had a stem cell transplant for SCID, so the T cells may come from the graft donor. The sequencing here drew on PBMCs, mostly from graft donor cells, taken 360 days after TCRalphabeta/CD19-depleted stem cell transplant. The CDR3 coding sequence is TGTGCCAGCAGCCCAATCCCCCCGAGGACTAGCGGCACAGATACGCAGTATTTT. Protein product: CASSPIPPRTSGTDTQYF.